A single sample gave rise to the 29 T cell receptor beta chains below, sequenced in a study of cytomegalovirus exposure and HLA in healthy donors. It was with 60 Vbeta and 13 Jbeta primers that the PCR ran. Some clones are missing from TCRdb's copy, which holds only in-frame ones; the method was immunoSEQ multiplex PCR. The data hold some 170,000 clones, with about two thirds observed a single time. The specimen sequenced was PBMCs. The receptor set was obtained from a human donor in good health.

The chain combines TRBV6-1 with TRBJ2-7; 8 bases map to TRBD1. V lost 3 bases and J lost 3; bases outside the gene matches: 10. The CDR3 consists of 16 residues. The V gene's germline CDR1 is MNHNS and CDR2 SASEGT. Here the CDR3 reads CASSDFTGTGSYEQYF. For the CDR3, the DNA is TGTGCCAGCAGTGACTTTACCGGGACAGGCAGCTACGAGCAGTACTTC.

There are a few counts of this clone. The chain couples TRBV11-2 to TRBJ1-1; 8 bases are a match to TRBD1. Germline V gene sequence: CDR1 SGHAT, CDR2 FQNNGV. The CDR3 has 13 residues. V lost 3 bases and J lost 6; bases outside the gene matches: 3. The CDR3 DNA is TGTGCCAGCAGCTTTAACAGGGGGGCTGAAGCTTTCTTT. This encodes CASSFNRGAEAFF.

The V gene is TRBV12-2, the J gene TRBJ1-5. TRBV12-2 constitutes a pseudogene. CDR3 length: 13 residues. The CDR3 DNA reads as TGTGCAGCCGGTGTACTCGGCAATCAGCCCCAGCATTTT. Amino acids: CAAGVLGNQPQHF.

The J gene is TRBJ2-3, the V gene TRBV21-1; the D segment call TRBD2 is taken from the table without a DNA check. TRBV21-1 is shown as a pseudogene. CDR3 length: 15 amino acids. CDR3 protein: CASSEGRGGGDTQYF. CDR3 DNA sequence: TGTGCCAGCAGCGAGGGGCGGGGGGGCGGCGATACGCAGTATTTT.

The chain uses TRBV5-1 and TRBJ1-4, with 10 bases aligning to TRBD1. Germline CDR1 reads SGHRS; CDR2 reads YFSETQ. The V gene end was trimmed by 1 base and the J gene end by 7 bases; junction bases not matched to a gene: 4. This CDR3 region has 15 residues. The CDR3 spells CASSLSGQGSEKLFF. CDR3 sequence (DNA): TGCGCCAGCAGCTTGTCGGGACAGGGGTCTGAAAAACTGTTTTTT. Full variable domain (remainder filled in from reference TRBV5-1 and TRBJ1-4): KAGVTQTPRYLIKTRGQQVTLSCSPISGHRSVSWYQQTPGQGLQFLFEYFSETQRNKGNFPGRFSGRQFSNSRSEMNVSTLELGDSALYLCASSLSGQGSEKLFFGSGTQLSVL.

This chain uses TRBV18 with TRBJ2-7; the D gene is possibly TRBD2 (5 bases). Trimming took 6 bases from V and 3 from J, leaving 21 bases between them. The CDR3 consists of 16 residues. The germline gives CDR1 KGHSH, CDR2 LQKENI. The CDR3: CASSHEGFEGLYEQYF. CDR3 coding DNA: TGTGCCAGCTCTCATGAGGGCTTTGAGGGTCTCTACGAGCAGTACTTC.

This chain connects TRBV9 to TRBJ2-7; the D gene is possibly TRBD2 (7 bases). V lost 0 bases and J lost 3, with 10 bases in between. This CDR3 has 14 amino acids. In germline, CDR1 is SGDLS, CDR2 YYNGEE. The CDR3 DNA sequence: TGTGCCAGCAGCGTAGGGGGGGGCGACTACGAGCAGTACTTC. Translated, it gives CASSVGGGDYEQYF.

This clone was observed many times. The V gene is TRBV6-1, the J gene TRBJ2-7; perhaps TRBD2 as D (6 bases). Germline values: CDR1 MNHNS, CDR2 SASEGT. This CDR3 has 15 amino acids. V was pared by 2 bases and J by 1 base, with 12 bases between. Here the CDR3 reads CASSERVGTSYEQYF. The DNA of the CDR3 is TGTGCCAGCAGTGAACGGGTTGGGACTTCCTACGAGCAGTACTTC.

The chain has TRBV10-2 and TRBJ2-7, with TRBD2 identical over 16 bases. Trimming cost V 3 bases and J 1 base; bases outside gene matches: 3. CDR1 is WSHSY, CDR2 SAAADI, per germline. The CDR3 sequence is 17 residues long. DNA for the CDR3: TGCGCCAGCAGTGACCTGGGACTAGCGGGGGGGTCCTACGAGCAGTACTTC. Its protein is CASSDLGLAGGSYEQYF.

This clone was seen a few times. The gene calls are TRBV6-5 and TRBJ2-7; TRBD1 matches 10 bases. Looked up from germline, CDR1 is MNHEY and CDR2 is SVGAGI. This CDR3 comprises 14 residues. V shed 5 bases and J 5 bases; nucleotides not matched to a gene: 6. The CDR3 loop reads CASSVTGGRNEQYF. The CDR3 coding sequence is TGTGCCAGCAGTGTGACAGGGGGCCGGAACGAGCAGTACTTC.

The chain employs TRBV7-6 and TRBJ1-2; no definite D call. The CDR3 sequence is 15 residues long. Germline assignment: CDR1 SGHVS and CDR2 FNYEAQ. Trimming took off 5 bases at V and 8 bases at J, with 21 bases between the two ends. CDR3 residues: CASSPRTGLSLGYTF. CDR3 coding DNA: TGTGCCAGCAGCCCTAGAACGGGGTTGAGTTTAGGCTACACCTTC.

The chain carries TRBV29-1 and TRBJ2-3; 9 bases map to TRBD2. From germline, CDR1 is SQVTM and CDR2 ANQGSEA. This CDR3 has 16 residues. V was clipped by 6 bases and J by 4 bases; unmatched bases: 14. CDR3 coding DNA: TGCAGCGTGACTGGGGCGGCGGGGGGGCCCGCAGATACGCAGTATTTT. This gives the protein CSVTGAAGGPADTQYF.

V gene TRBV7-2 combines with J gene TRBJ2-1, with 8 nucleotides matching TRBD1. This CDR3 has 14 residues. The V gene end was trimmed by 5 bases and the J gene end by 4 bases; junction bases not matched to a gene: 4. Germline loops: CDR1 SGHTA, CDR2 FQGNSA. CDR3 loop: CASSAGTGYNEQFF. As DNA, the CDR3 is TGTGCCAGCAGCGCCGGGACAGGATACAATGAGCAGTTCTTC.

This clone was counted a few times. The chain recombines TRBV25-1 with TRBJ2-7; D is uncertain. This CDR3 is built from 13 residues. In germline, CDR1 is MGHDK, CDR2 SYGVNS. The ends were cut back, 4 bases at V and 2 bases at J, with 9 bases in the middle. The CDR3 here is CASSGLVAYEQYF. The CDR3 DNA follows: TGTGCCAGCAGTGGGTTGGTAGCCTACGAGCAGTACTTC.

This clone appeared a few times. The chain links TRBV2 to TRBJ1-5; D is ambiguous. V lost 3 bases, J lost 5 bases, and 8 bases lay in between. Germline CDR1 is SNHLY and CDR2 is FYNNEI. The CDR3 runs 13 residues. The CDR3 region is CASSEWAHQPQHF. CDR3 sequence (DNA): TGTGCCAGCAGTGAGTGGGCCCATCAGCCCCAGCATTTT.

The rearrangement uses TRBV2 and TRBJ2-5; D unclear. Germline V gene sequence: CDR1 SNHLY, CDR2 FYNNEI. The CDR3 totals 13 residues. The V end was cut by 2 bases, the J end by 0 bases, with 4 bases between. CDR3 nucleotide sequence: TGTGCCAGCAGTGAATTAGACCAAGAGACCCAGTACTTC. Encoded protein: CASSELDQETQYF.

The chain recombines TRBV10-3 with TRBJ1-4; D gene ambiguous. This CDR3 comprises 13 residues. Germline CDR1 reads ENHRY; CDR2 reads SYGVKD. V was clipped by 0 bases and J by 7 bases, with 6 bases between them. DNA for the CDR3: TGTGCCATCAGTGAGTCCACCGGTGAAAAACTGTTTTTT. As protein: CAISESTGEKLFF.

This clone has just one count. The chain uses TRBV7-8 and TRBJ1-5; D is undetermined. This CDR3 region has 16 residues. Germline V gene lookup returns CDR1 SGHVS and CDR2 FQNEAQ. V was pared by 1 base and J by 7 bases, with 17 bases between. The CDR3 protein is CASSLVGGSSGQPQHF. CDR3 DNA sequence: TGTGCCAGCAGCTTAGTCGGAGGGTCATCGGGCCAGCCCCAGCATTTT.

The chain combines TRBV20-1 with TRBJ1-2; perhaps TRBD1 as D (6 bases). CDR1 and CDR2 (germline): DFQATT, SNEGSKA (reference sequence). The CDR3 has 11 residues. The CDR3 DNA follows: TGCGCGCTTTCAGGGGATTTAGGCTACACCTTC. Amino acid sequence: CALSGDLGYTF.

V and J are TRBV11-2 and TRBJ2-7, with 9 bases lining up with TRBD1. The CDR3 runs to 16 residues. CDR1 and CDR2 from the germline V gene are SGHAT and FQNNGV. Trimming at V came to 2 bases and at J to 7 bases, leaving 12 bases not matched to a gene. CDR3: CASSLFLQGAESEQYF. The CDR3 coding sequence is TGTGCCAGCAGCTTATTTCTACAGGGGGCTGAAAGTGAGCAGTACTTC.

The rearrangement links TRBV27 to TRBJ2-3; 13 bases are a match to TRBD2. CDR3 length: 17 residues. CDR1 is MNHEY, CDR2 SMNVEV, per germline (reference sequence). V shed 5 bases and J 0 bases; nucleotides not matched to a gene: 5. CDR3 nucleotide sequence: TGTGCCAGCAGTCGACTAGCGGGGGGCCCTAGCACAGATACGCAGTATTTT. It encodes CASSRLAGGPSTDTQYF.

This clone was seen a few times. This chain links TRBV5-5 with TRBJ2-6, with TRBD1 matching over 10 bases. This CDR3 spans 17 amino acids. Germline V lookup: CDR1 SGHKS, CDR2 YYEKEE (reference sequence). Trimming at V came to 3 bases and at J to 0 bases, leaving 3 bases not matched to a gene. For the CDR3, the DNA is TGTGCCAGCAGCTCTGGACAGGGGGGCTCTGGGGCCAACGTCCTGACTTTC. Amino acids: CASSSGQGGSGANVLTF. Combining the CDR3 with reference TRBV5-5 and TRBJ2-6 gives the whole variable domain DAGVTQSPTHLIKTRGQQVTLRCSPISGHKSVSWYQQVLGQGPQFIFQYYEKEERGRGNFPDRFSARQFPNYSSELNVNALLLGDSALYLCASSSGQGGSGANVLTFGAGSRLTVL.

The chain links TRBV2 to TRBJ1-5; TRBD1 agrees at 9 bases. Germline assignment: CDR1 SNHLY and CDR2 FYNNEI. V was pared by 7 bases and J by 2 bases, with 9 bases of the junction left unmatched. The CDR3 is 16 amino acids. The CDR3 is CASKKQGAPGNQPQHF. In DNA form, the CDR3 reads TGTGCCAGCAAGAAACAGGGGGCGCCCGGCAATCAGCCCCAGCATTTT.

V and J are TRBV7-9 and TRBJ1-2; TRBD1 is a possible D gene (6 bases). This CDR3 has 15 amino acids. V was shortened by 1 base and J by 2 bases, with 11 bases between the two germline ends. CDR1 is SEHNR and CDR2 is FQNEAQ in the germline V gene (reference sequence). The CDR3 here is CASSLGEGVNYGYTF. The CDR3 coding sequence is TGTGCCAGCAGCTTAGGGGAGGGGGTGAACTATGGCTACACCTTC.

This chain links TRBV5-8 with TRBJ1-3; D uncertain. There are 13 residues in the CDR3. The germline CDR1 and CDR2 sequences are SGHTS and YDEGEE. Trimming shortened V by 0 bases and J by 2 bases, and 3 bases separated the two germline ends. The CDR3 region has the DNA TGTGCCAGCAGCTTGGTCGCTGGAAACACCATATATTTT. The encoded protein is CASSLVAGNTIYF.

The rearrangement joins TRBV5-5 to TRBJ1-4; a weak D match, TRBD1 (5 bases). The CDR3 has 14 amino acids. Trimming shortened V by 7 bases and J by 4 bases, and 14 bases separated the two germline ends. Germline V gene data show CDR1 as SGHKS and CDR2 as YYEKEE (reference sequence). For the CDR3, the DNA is TGTGCCAGCGGGGGGAGGGGCTTTAATGAAAAACTGTTTTTT. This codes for CASGGRGFNEKLFF.

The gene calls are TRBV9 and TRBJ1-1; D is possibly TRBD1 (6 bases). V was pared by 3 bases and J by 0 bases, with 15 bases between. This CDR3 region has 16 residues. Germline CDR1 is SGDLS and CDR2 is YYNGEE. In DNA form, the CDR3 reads TGTGCCAGCAGCGAGTCGGGGGGCCCCATGAACACTGAAGCTTTCTTT. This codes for CASSESGGPMNTEAFF.

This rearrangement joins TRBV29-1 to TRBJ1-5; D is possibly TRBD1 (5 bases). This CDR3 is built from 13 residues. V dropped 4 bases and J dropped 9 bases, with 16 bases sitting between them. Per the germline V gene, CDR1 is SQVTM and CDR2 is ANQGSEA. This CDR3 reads CSVAVGGKRPQHF. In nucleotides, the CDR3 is TGCAGCGTTGCCGTGGGGGGGAAGAGGCCCCAGCATTTT.

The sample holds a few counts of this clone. The CDR3 region has the DNA TGTGCCAGCAGCTTGATACGGGGGGGAGCTTTCTTT. Encoded protein: CASSLIRGGAFF. The chain employs TRBV5-6 and TRBJ1-1; weak D call: TRBD1 (5 bases). The CDR3 spans 12 residues. The germline gives CDR1 SGHDT, CDR2 YYEEEE. The V and J ends lost 1 base and 10 bases respectively, with 11 bases between them.